This T cell receptor beta chain was sequenced during a study of metastatic and nonmetastatic thyroid tumors. Turning to the study itself: Both malignant and benign thyroid patients supplied peripheral blood and tumor or nodule tissue samples, across which the repertoires of these patients were then compared.

TCRdb re-analyzed the PCR reads through MiXCR. The data show approximately 28,000 clones, 16% seen once. The CDR3 runs to 14 residues. Germline V lookup: CDR1 SGHVS, CDR2 FQNEAQ. At least ten counts were recorded for this clone. A much larger clone sits a single nucleotide away, making a read error possible. Until they underwent thyroid surgery, no patient had received any treatment. The gene calls are TRBV7-8 and TRBJ1-3; the D is unclear. This clonotype was obtained from a male donor with papillary thyroid cancer or a benign thyroid nodule (not recorded which). Some clones in this sample may be carry-over from other donors' samples. Sequencing was performed on blood. DNA for the CDR3: TGTGTCAGCAGCTTAGCGCCAGAAGGAAACACCATATATTTT. This encodes CVSSLAPEGNTIYF.